The clone carrying this T cell receptor (beta chain) showed up many times. What it binds is not known. These data come from a study of human T cells and chemical hapten exposure. Study details: Epicutaneous patch tests delivered 0.01% DPC to the upper back, with evaluation at 6 days.

Germline V gene data show CDR1 as SGHRS and CDR2 as YFSETQ. The CDR3 sequence is 16 residues long. The V end lost 4 bases, the J end lost 0 bases, and 14 bases lay between the germline ends. One entry per CDR3 protein results from TCRdb running MiXCR on the RACE reads. The sample includes 40,000 to 60,000 distinct CDR3 sequences, about 9% of them seen just once. Study-level findings and limits: Relative to control repertoires, expanded TCRs gave rise to significantly more large CDR3 similarity clusters.

Time point indicated: patch test 1, 2 weeks after DPC sensitization. Treatment denoted: therapeutic diphenylcyclopropenone sensitization with weekly scalp DPC. Blood was collected ahead of every patch test applied. This receptor was identified in a woman between 50 and 59 years old with alopecia areata. Some clones in this sample may be carry-over from other donors' samples. The sequencing here drew on whole blood, taken in connection with sensitization to the hapten diphenylcyclopropenone (DPC). This sequence joins TRBV5-1 and TRBJ2-1, with D possibly TRBD1 on 7 matching bases. The CDR3 bases are TGCGCCAGCAGCCGGGAGACAGGGCCCTCCTACAATGAGCAGTTCTTC. Protein product: CASSRETGPSYNEQFF.